The 16 T cell receptor beta chains below come from one sample, sequenced in a study of early T cells in non-severe SARS-CoV-2 infection. Each CDR3 protein is one row after TCRdb ran MiXCR on the 5' RACE reads. Seen here are fewer than 75,000 distinct CDR3 sequences, more than 15% observed once, and the top ten hold over 8%. The source material was whole blood, sampled at baseline. These receptors were collected from an adult who was a healthcare worker with PCR-confirmed SARS-CoV-2 infection or an uninfected control (not recorded which).

This clonotype was observed a few times. CDR3 coding DNA: TGTGCCAGCAGATCCTTGGTGAGGGATTATGGCTACACCTTC. It is translated as CASRSLVRDYGYTF. The J gene is TRBJ1-2, the V gene TRBV12-3 or TRBV12-4; D gene unclear. The CDR3 covers 14 residues. Trimming removed 6 bases at V and 5 bases at J, with 16 bases between.

The chain carries TRBV20-1 and TRBJ1-1, with D maybe TRBD1 (5 bases). V shed 0 bases and J shed 1 base, with 15 bases lying between them. This CDR3 comprises 16 residues. The germline V gene has CDR1 DFQATT and CDR2 SNEGSKA (reference sequence). The CDR3 DNA reads as TGCAGTGCTAGAGATCTCCCGGGGCTGGAGAACACTGAAGCTTTCTTT. It yields the protein CSARDLPGLENTEAFF.

V is TRBV5-5 and J is TRBJ2-1; tentatively, D is TRBD2 (6 bases). This CDR3 has 16 amino acids. Germline CDR1 reads SGHKS; CDR2 reads YYEKEE (reference sequence). Trimming took 2 bases from V and 1 from J, leaving 13 bases between them. Here the CDR3 reads CASSFSGLRSYNEQFF. In DNA form, the CDR3 reads TGTGCCAGCAGCTTCTCCGGACTAAGGTCCTACAATGAGCAGTTCTTC.

This clonotype turned up a few times. The V call is TRBV30, the J call TRBJ2-1, with 12 bases matching TRBD2. V lost 0 bases, J lost 7 bases, and 1 base stayed unmatched. The CDR3 contains 14 residues. CDR1 and CDR2 (germline): GTSNPN, SVGIG (reference sequence). The CDR3 DNA follows: TGTGCCTGGAGTGTTCTAGCGGGGGGGAATGAGCAGTTCTTC. Residues: CAWSVLAGGNEQFF.

There are a few counts of this clonotype. The chain carries TRBV3-1 and TRBJ2-1; D uncertain. CDR3 size: 15 residues. The ends were cut back, 1 base at V and 7 bases at J, with 14 bases in the middle. Germline V gene sequence: CDR1 LGHDT, CDR2 YNNKEL (reference sequence). The CDR3 bases are TGTGCCAGCAGCCAAGGGGCCGCCCTACAAAATGAGCAGTTCTTC. This gives the protein CASSQGAALQNEQFF.

The rearrangement joins TRBV13 to TRBJ2-2; D remains unclear. Trimming left V 5 bases short and J 3 bases short, with 7 bases between. The CDR3 has 13 residues. Germline loops: CDR1 PRHDT, CDR2 FYEKMQ (reference sequence). The CDR3 DNA reads as TGTGCCAGCAGCGAAGGTCACACCGGGGAGCTGTTTTTT. It translates to CASSEGHTGELFF.

The V gene is TRBV6-5, the J gene TRBJ2-3; the match to TRBD2 covers 10 bases. The CDR3 contains 19 residues. Germline V gene data show CDR1 as MNHEY and CDR2 as SVGAGI. J lost 2 bases, V lost 6 bases, and 17 bases had no gene match. The chain's CDR3 is CASSQPSGGRSMNTDTQYF. The CDR3 DNA follows: TGTGCCAGCAGCCAACCTAGCGGGGGCCGATCTATGAACACAGATACGCAGTATTTT.

This clonotype was observed a handful of times. This sequence joins TRBV7-6 and TRBJ2-7, with TRBD2 matching over 8 bases. Trimming cost V 7 bases and J 6 bases; bases outside gene matches: 17. The CDR3 contains 16 residues. From germline, CDR1 is SGHVS and CDR2 FNYEAQ. CDR3 DNA: TGTGCCAGCAACCCTTTAGCCAGCGGGGGCCCTTCCGAGCAGTACTTC. Residues: CASNPLASGGPSEQYF.

This chain uses TRBV6-1 with TRBJ1-6; D remains unclear. Per germline, CDR1 MNHNS and CDR2 SASEGT. Trimming cost V 6 bases and J 9 bases, with 12 bases left between them. The CDR3 runs to 13 residues. CDR3: CASRMGPPSPLHF. DNA for the CDR3: TGTGCCAGCAGAATGGGCCCCCCTTCACCCCTCCACTTT.

This clonotype has a handful of counts. The chain is built from TRBV20-1 and TRBJ2-7; D perhaps matches TRBD1 (5 bases). There are 13 residues in the CDR3. V was shortened by 2 bases and J by 4 bases, with 12 bases between the two germline ends. Germline CDR1 and CDR2: DFQATT and SNEGSKA (reference sequence). The CDR3 reads CSARKTATYEQYF. The CDR3 DNA sequence: TGCAGTGCTAGAAAGACAGCGACATACGAGCAGTACTTC.

This clonotype was recorded a few times. The genes are TRBV27 and TRBJ2-1, with D perhaps given as TRBD1 or TRBD2 (5 bases each). V was trimmed by 3 bases and J by 8 bases, leaving 14 bases between them. Germline V gene sequence: CDR1 MNHEY, CDR2 SMNVEV (reference sequence). This CDR3 comprises 14 residues. The CDR3 reads CASSLGRGWHEQFF. For the CDR3, the DNA is TGTGCCAGCAGTTTGGGGCGAGGGTGGCATGAGCAGTTCTTC.

This clonotype was observed at least ten times. The chain joins TRBV5-1 to TRBJ1-5, with D possibly TRBD1 on 6 matching bases. Germline-derived CDR1 and CDR2 are SGHRS and YFSETQ. V lost 5 bases, J lost 3 bases, and 12 bases lay in between. This CDR3 is 14 amino acids long. The CDR3: CASSPDSPNQPQHF. CDR3 nucleotide sequence: TGCGCCAGCAGTCCGGACAGCCCCAATCAGCCCCAGCATTTT.

The V gene is TRBV28, the J gene TRBJ1-1; TRBD1 might be the D (5 bases). This CDR3 region has 17 residues. The V end was cut by 5 bases, the J end by 1 base, with 20 bases between. Germline assignment: CDR1 MDHEN and CDR2 SYDVKM. The DNA for the CDR3 is TGTGCCAGCAGTCCAAGTAGGGGATCCTACGGGAACACTGAAGCTTTCTTT. Its translation: CASSPSRGSYGNTEAFF. Together with reference TRBV28 and TRBJ1-1, the CDR3 gives the full variable domain: DVKVTQSSRYLVKRTGEKVFLECVQDMDHENMFWYRQDPGLGLRLIYFSYDVKMKEKGDIPEGYSVSREKKERFSLILESASTNQTSMYLCASSPSRGSYGNTEAFFGQGTRLTVV.

The chain employs TRBV4-3 and TRBJ2-6; D remains unclear. The V gene's germline CDR1 is LGHNA and CDR2 YSLEER. The germline V and J ends were trimmed by 0 bases and 3 bases, with 12 bases remaining between them. The CDR3 runs 17 residues. The CDR3 protein is CASSQDPMTIGANVLTF. CDR3 nucleotide sequence: TGCGCCAGCAGCCAAGATCCGATGACGATTGGGGCCAACGTCCTGACTTTC.

The rearrangement joins TRBV7-8 to TRBJ1-1; D not certain. Per germline, CDR1 SGHVS and CDR2 FQNEAQ. The CDR3 covers 15 residues. Deletions cut 2 bases from V and 0 bases from J, with 10 bases between. In DNA, the CDR3 is TGTGCCAGCAGCTTACGTCAGTCACTGAACACTGAAGCTTTCTTT. Translated: CASSLRQSLNTEAFF. The full variable domain, its missing parts supplied by reference TRBV7-8 and TRBJ1-1, is GAGVSQSPRYKVAKRGQDVALRCDPISGHVSLFWYQQALGQGPEFLTYFQNEAQLDKSGLPSDRFFAERPEGSVSTLKIQRTQQEDSAVYLCASSLRQSLNTEAFFGQGTRLTVV.

The chain is built from TRBV18 and TRBJ2-7, with D unclear. The germline V and J ends were trimmed by 3 bases and 2 bases, with 8 bases remaining between them. Germline loops: CDR1 KGHSH, CDR2 LQKENI. The CDR3 totals 13 residues. The CDR3 reads CASSPGGTYEQYF. In DNA, the CDR3 is TGTGCCAGCTCACCCGGCGGAACCTACGAGCAGTACTTC. Looking up the rest from reference TRBV18 and TRBJ2-7 gives the full variable domain: NAGVMQNPRHLVRRRGQEARLRCSPMKGHSHVYWYRQLPEEGLKFMVYLQKENIIDESGMPKERFSAEFPKEGPSILRIQQVVRGDSAAYFCASSPGGTYEQYFGPGTRLTVT.